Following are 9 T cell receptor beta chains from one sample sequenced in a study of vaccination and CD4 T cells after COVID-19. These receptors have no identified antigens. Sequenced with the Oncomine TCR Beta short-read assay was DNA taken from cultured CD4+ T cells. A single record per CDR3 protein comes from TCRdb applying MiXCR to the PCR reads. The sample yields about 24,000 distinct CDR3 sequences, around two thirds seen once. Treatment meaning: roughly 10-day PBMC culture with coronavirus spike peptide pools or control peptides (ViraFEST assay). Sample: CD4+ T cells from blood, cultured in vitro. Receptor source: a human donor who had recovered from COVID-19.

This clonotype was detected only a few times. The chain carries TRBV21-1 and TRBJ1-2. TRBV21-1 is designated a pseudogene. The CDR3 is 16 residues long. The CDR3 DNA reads TGTGCCAGCAGCAAAGGAGAGGTAGGTCGTCACTATGGCTACACCTTC. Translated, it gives CASSKGEVGRHYGYTF.

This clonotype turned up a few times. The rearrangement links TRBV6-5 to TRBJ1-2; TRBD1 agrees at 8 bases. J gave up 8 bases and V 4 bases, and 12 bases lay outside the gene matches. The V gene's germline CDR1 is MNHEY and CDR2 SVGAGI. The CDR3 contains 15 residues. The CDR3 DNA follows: TGTGCCAGCAGTTCCACGACAGGGGCGCAGATCGGCTACACCTTC. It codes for CASSSTTGAQIGYTF.

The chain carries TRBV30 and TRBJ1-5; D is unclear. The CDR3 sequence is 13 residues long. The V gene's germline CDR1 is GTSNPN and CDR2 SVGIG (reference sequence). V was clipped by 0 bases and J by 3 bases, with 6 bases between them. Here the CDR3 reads CAWSVVINQPQHF. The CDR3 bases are TGTGCCTGGAGTGTAGTCATCAATCAGCCCCAGCATTTT.

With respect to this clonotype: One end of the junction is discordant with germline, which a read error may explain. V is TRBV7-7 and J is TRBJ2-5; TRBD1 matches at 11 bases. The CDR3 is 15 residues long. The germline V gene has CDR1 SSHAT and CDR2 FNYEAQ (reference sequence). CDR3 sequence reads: CASSTRTGGGETQYF. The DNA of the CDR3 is TGTGCTAGCAGCACCCGGACAGGGGGCGGAGAGACCCAGTACTTC.

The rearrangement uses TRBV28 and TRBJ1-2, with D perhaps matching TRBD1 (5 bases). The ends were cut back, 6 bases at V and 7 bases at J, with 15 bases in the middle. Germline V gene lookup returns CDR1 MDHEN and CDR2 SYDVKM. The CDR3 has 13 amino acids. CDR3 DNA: TGTGCCAGCAGCTCGGGACTTCTGCTTGGCTACACCTTC. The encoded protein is CASSSGLLLGYTF.

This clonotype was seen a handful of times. The CDR3 is CASSLPTGEASPLHF. In nucleotides, the CDR3 is TGTGCCAGCAGCCTACCGACAGGGGAGGCCTCACCCCTCCACTTT. The chain uses TRBV5-4 and TRBJ1-6; 8 positions agree with TRBD1. CDR3 length equals 15 residues. Germline V gene lookup returns CDR1 SGHNT and CDR2 YYREEE (reference sequence). V was pared by 4 bases and J by 10 bases, with 10 bases of the junction left unmatched.

The CDR3 nucleotides are TGTGCCAGCAGTTCCCTTCTATCGAGCACAGATACGCAGTATTTT. Protein product: CASSSLLSSTDTQYF. The chain carries TRBV6-2 or TRBV6-3 and TRBJ2-3; no clear D. The CDR3 loop spans 15 amino acids. CDR1 is MNHEY and CDR2 is SVGEGT in the germline V gene. V lost 4 bases and J 0 bases, leaving 11 bases between the germline ends.

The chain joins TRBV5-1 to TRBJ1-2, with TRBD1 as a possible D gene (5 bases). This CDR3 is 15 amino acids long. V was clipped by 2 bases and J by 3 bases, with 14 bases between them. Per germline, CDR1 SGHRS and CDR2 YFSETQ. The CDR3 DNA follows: TGCGCCAGCAGCTTTAGACAGCCCGTGGACTATGGCTACACCTTC. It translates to CASSFRQPVDYGYTF.

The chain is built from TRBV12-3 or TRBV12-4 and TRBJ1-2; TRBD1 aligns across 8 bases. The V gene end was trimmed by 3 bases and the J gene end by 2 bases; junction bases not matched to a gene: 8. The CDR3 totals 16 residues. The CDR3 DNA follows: TGTGCCAGCAGTTTTGTCGGAAGGACAGGGAACTATGGCTACACCTTC. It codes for CASSFVGRTGNYGYTF.